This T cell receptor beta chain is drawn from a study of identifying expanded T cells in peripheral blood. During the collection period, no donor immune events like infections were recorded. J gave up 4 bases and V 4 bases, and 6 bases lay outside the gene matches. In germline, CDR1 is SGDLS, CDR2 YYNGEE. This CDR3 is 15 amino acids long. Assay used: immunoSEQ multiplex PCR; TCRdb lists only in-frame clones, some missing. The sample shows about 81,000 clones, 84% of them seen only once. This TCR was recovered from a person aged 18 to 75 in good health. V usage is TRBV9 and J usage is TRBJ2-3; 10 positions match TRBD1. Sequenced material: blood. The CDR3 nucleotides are TGTGCCAGCAGCCGAGGACAGGGGGGATCAGATACGCAGTATTTT. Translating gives CASSRGQGGSDTQYF.